This T cell receptor beta chain was obtained from a study of beta chain features in type 1 diabetes. Study-wide results and caveats: Shorter TCRB CDR3s, moderately but significantly so, were found in Type 1 diabetes patients in all four CD4+ subsets. For patients, the naive, central memory and Treg TCRB repertoires appeared more alike than for healthy donors.

Isolation of CD4+ naive, central memory, regulatory and stem cell-like memory cells was achieved by sorting via CD45RO/CCR7/CD25/CD127/CD95/CD27. Comment on this clone: Its antigen remains unknown.

TCRB transcripts that were expressed got sequenced, as all of the isolated RNA had been reverse transcribed. Per sample, stem cell-like memory T cell libraries averaged roughly 960,000 reads. Sequenced by immunoSEQ multiplex PCR; TCRdb stores in-frame clones only, minus some. The table has tens of thousands of clones, about 63% seen once. Germline values: CDR1 SGDLS, CDR2 YYNGEE. CDR3 size: 15 residues. The V and J ends lost 3 bases and 8 bases respectively, with 17 bases between them. The sequenced sample was stem cell memory CD4+ T cells from blood. This chain joins TRBV9 and TRBJ1-4, with a possible D match to TRBD1 (6 bases). This clonotype was obtained from a woman between 35 and 50 years old with type 1 diabetes. In DNA form, the CDR3 reads TGTGCCAGCAGCGCCCGCACTCGAACAGGGGAAAAACTGTTTTTT. This gives the protein CASSARTRTGEKLFF.